This T cell receptor (beta chain) was observed in a study of glioma-infiltrating T cells after dendritic cell vaccination. On the study more broadly: Glioblastoma patients came from Phase I and II dendritic cell vaccination trials.

Produced via immunoSEQ multiplex PCR; TCRdb's table is partial and in-frame only. The profile shows some 58,000 clones, approximately 81% of them singletons. Time point: after dendritic cell vaccination, including at tumor progression/relapse. None of the glioblastoma patients had an isocitrate dehydrogenase mutation. CDR1 MDHEN and CDR2 SYDVKM come from the germline V gene. The V gene end was trimmed by 9 bases and the J gene end by 1 base; junction bases not matched to a gene: 12. The CDR3 totals 15 residues. As to this clone: The antigen remains undetermined.

Study-wide results and caveats: The cohort had few patients with full blood and tumor sets.

The receptor's source is a human donor with glioblastoma. The chain carries TRBV28 and TRBJ2-7, with 7 bases aligning to TRBD1. The input for sequencing was blood, taken after dendritic cell vaccination. Here the CDR3 reads CASQPTGETSYEQYF. In DNA form, the CDR3 reads TGTGCCAGTCAGCCCACAGGGGAGACATCCTACGAGCAGTACTTC.